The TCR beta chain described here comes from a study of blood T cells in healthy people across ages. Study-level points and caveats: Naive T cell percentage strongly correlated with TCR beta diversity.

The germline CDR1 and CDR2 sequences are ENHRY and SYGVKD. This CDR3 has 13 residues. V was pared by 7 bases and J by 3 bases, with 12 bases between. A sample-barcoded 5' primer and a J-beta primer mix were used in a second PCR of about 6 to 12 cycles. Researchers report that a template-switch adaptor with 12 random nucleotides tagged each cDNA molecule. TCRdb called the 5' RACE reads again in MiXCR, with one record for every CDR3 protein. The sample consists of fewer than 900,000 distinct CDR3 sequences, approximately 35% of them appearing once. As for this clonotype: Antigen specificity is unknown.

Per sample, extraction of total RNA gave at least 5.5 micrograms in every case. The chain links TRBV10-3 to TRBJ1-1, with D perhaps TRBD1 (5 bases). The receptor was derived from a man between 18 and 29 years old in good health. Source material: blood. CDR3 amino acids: CAIKGAGYTEAFF. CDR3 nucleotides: TGTGCCATCAAAGGGGCGGGGTACACTGAAGCTTTCTTT.